This TCR beta chain appears in the sequencing data of a study of control samples from healthy donors and cancer patients (dated by TCRdb to between 2020 and 2021). The CDR3, cysteine through phenylalanine, is 18 amino acids long. CDR3 DNA is the only sequence kept; it has 54 bases, read in frame from the first base. CDR1 KGHSH and CDR2 LQKENI are derived from the germline V gene. V lost 3 bases and J lost 0 bases; the stretch between them is 17 bases long. As concerns this clone: What antigen it recognizes has not been identified. No base quality information exists; no much larger clone differs at one position.

Library construction relied on the immunoSEQ multiplex PCR assay. Here the immuneACCESS table is served through TCRdb, limited to in-frame sequences with V and J called. Missing clones are a known gap in these copies; in checked studies unresolved V genes cover under half, and the rest lacks a known reason. The sample table holds some 150,000 clones, of which approximately 94% were seen once. Clones ranked in the top ten supply approximately 14% of the sample. The TCR sequence derives from a man in his 60s with colorectal cancer. Source material: PBMCs. Rearrangement joined TRBV18 to TRBJ1-4, with the D segment identity uncertain. The DNA sequence is TGTGCCAGCTCACCCCCCAATGGCCCCGGAGCAACTAATGAAAAACTGTTTTTT. Translated, it reads CASSPPNGPGATNEKLFF.